These 26 T cell receptor beta chains were all obtained from the same sample, sequenced in a study of blood T cell repertoires in COVID-19. Sequencing used immunoSEQ multiplex PCR; TCRdb keeps in-frame clones, though not all of them. The sample yields fewer than 350,000 clones, around 90% seen once. The sequenced material came from PBMCs or T cells enriched from blood (not recorded which). These receptors all stem from a woman in her thirties or forties with acute COVID-19.

The genes are TRBV4-3 and TRBJ1-3; D not certain. Germline CDR1 reads LGHNA; CDR2 reads YSLEER. This CDR3 region has 17 residues. V lost 3 bases to trimming and J lost 2 bases, with 17 bases between them. The CDR3 sequence: CASSHYPSGLTGNTIYF. The CDR3 DNA follows: TGCGCCAGCAGCCACTACCCGTCGGGGTTGACTGGAAACACCATATATTTT.

This sequence joins TRBV19 and TRBJ1-1, with TRBD1 identical over 8 bases. Looked up from germline, CDR1 is LNHDA and CDR2 is SQIVND (reference sequence). The junction had 8 bases not matched to a gene; V was cut back by 4 bases and J by 4 bases. This CDR3 region has 15 residues. The CDR3: CASSRHRGDSTEAFF. As DNA, the CDR3 is TGTGCCAGTAGTAGACACAGGGGGGATAGCACTGAAGCTTTCTTT.

The rearrangement uses TRBV6-5 and TRBJ1-2, with D possibly matching TRBD1 (6 bases). Trimming left V 6 bases short and J 9 bases short, with 14 bases between. The germline gives CDR1 MNHEY, CDR2 SVGAGI. CDR3 length: 12 residues. CDR3 DNA: TGTGCCAGCAGACGTCCAGGGGACCGCTACACCTTC. Protein sequence: CASRRPGDRYTF.

The V call is TRBV20-1, the J call TRBJ2-7; D not resolved. Germline V gene lookup returns CDR1 DFQATT and CDR2 SNEGSKA (reference sequence). CDR3 size: 11 residues. The ends were cut back, 5 bases at V and 3 bases at J, with 8 bases in the middle. The CDR3 DNA is TGCAGTGCTCTAGACGGCTACGAGCAGTACTTC. It translates to CSALDGYEQYF.

This clone came up once. This rearrangement joins TRBV25-1 to TRBJ1-1, with D unresolved. CDR1 and CDR2 (germline): MGHDK, SYGVNS. V lost 7 bases, J lost 13 bases, and 16 bases lay in between. This CDR3 spans 11 amino acids. Written as DNA, the CDR3 is TGTGCCAGCACCCTGATGGGGAGCTTTTTCTTT. Encoded protein: CASTLMGSFFF.

This clone was picked up a small number of times. The chain carries TRBV4-1 and TRBJ2-2; TRBD2 aligns across 8 bases. Trimming cost V 1 base and J 6 bases; bases outside gene matches: 13. The CDR3 runs to 18 residues. Per the germline V gene, CDR1 is MGHRA and CDR2 is YSYEKL. The CDR3 here is CASSQGPPGGAISGELFF. In nucleotides, the CDR3 is TGCGCCAGCAGCCAAGGACCCCCGGGAGGGGCTATCTCCGGGGAGCTGTTTTTT.

The chain has TRBV24-1 and TRBJ2-2, with 8 bases identical to TRBD1. Germline CDR1 is KGHDR and CDR2 is SFDVKD. Losses at the gene ends were 7 bases for V and 5 bases for J; bases not matched to a gene: 2. CDR3 length equals 13 residues. As DNA, the CDR3 is TGTGCCACCAGGGACAGGGTAACCGGGGAGCTGTTTTTT. Translation: CATRDRVTGELFF.

The chain recombines TRBV6-2 or TRBV6-3 with TRBJ1-2; D perhaps matches TRBD1 (5 bases). This CDR3 contains 13 residues. Trimming took off 4 bases at V and 4 bases at J, with 10 bases between the two ends. CDR1 and CDR2 (germline): MNHEY, SVGEGT. The DNA of the CDR3 is TGTGCCAGCAGTTTTGACGGGGGCTATGGCTACACCTTC. It encodes CASSFDGGYGYTF.

The rearrangement joins TRBV4-1 to TRBJ1-3; D might be TRBD1 (5 bases). Trimming took 1 base from V and 2 from J, leaving 15 bases between them. From germline, CDR1 is MGHRA and CDR2 YSYEKL. This CDR3 has 17 residues. The CDR3 here is CASSQVRTTNTGNTIYF. The CDR3 bases are TGCGCCAGCAGCCAAGTTAGGACAACGAACACTGGAAACACCATATATTTT.

V and J are TRBV5-1 and TRBJ1-3, with TRBD1 matching over 8 bases. Germline V lookup: CDR1 SGHRS, CDR2 YFSETQ. The CDR3 is 14 residues long. V was clipped by 4 bases and J by 3 bases; unmatched bases: 3. In DNA, the CDR3 is TGCGCCAGCAGCCAGACAGGGGATGGAAACACCATATATTTT. Its protein is CASSQTGDGNTIYF.

This chain uses TRBV2 with TRBJ2-7, with 12 nucleotides matching TRBD2. J lost 4 bases, V lost 8 bases, and 6 bases had no gene match. The CDR3 contains 14 residues. The V gene's germline CDR1 is SNHLY and CDR2 FYNNEI. CDR3 in DNA: TGTGCCAGCCTCCCTACTAGCGGGAGGTACGAGCAGTACTTC. Translation: CASLPTSGRYEQYF.

The J gene is TRBJ2-2, the V gene TRBV30; D is possibly TRBD1 (7 bases). Trimming left V 3 bases short and J 2 bases short, with 13 bases between. The CDR3 contains 15 residues. CDR1 is GTSNPN and CDR2 is SVGIG in the germline V gene (reference sequence). The CDR3 region is CAWRGGTVNTGELFF. CDR3 DNA: TGTGCCTGGAGAGGAGGGACAGTCAACACCGGGGAGCTGTTTTTT.

Remarks on this clone: This CDR3 is also generated by other DNA sequences in the sample. The rearrangement uses TRBV5-6 and TRBJ1-4, with 9 bases fitting TRBD1. CDR1 SGHDT and CDR2 YYEEEE come from the germline V gene. CDR3 length equals 15 residues. With 4 bases clipped from V and 5 bases from J, the junction kept 6 bases outside the gene matches. Here the CDR3 reads CASSGTGTGNEKLFF. The CDR3 DNA follows: TGTGCCAGCAGCGGAACCGGGACAGGGAATGAAAAACTGTTTTTT.

This clone was seen just once. The chain combines TRBV3-1 (or the pseudogene TRBV3-2) with TRBJ1-1; D might be TRBD1 (5 bases). Trimming shortened V by 4 bases and J by 2 bases, and 11 bases separated the two germline ends. The length of the CDR3 is 14 residues. Looked up from germline, CDR1 is LGHDT and CDR2 is YNNKEL (reference sequence). The CDR3 loop is CASSPHGGNTEAFF. CDR3 sequence (DNA): TGTGCCAGCAGCCCCCACGGGGGAAACACTGAAGCTTTCTTT.

As regards this clone: The junction shows a germline mismatch at one end, possibly a read error. The rearrangement uses TRBV19 and TRBJ1-1; the match to TRBD1 covers 7 bases. The germline V gene has CDR1 LNHDA and CDR2 SQIVND (reference sequence). CDR3 length equals 15 residues. The CDR3 spells CASSMVTGLKTEAFF. The CDR3 DNA reads TGTGCCAGTAGTATGGTGACAGGGTTGAAGACTGAAGCTTTCTTT.

The chain has TRBV12-3 or TRBV12-4 and TRBJ2-1, with D maybe TRBD2 (6 bases). Trimming stripped 6 bases from V and 6 bases from J, with 12 bases between. The CDR3 runs to 13 residues. The CDR3 DNA reads as TGTGCCAGCAGAACTCTAGCGTTCAATGAGCAGTTCTTC. This translates into CASRTLAFNEQFF.

This chain joins TRBV7-8 and TRBJ2-5, with 9 bases aligning to TRBD1. After removal of 4 bases from V and 5 bases from J, the junction contained 8 bases not matched to a gene. The length of the CDR3 is 15 residues. Germline-derived CDR1 and CDR2 are SGHVS and FQNEAQ. CDR3 loop: CASSSGTGYVETQYF. DNA for the CDR3: TGTGCCAGCAGCTCCGGGACAGGGTATGTGGAGACCCAGTACTTC.

The V and J genes are TRBV3-1 (or the pseudogene TRBV3-2) and TRBJ2-7; D is possibly TRBD1 (7 bases). Per the germline V gene, CDR1 is LGHDT and CDR2 is YNNKEL (reference sequence). V lost 4 bases and J lost 1, with 26 bases in between. The CDR3 is 19 residues long. CDR3 DNA: TGTGCCAGCAGCCCATTACGCGGACAGGAGGGGATAAATTCCTACGAGCAGTACTTC. Encoded protein: CASSPLRGQEGINSYEQYF.

This sequence joins TRBV4-1 and TRBJ1-1, with TRBD1 matching over 10 bases. Germline V gives CDR1 MGHRA, CDR2 YSYEKL. The CDR3 consists of 15 residues. V shed 3 bases, J shed 3 bases, and the junction held 4 bases outside the gene matches. The CDR3: CASSHPGQGDTEAFF. The CDR3, as DNA: TGCGCCAGCAGCCATCCAGGACAGGGGGACACTGAAGCTTTCTTT.

The CDR3 sequence: CASSERQQETQYF. The CDR3 DNA follows: TGTGCCAGCAGTGAGCGACAGCAAGAGACCCAGTACTTC. This rearrangement joins TRBV2 to TRBJ2-5, with a weak D call TRBD1 (5 bases). The germline CDR1 and CDR2 sequences are SNHLY and FYNNEI. The CDR3 has 13 amino acids. Trimming cost V 3 bases and J 2 bases, with 7 bases left between them.

The chain is built from TRBV7-6 and TRBJ1-2, with 7 bases matching TRBD1. Germline CDR1 is SGHVS and CDR2 is FNYEAQ. Unmatched junction bases numbered 6, after V lost 4 bases and J lost 4 bases. The CDR3 is 14 residues long. In DNA, the CDR3 is TGTGCCAGCAGCTGGGGACAGCCCTCCTATGGCTACACCTTC. It yields the protein CASSWGQPSYGYTF.

The chain has TRBV18 and TRBJ2-1; 11 bases map to TRBD2. This CDR3 region has 15 residues. The V segment lost 4 bases and the J segment 3 bases; nucleotides outside the gene matches: 2. CDR1 is KGHSH and CDR2 is LQKENI in the germline V gene. The CDR3 bases are TGTGCCAGCTCACTGGGACTAGCGGACTACAATGAGCAGTTCTTC. This sequence encodes CASSLGLADYNEQFF.

V gene TRBV3-1 (or the pseudogene TRBV3-2) combines with J gene TRBJ1-6; TRBD1 aligns across 8 bases. Germline values: CDR1 LGHDT, CDR2 YNNKEL (reference sequence). This CDR3 region has 16 residues. V was clipped by 6 bases and J by 3 bases; unmatched bases: 7. CDR3 bases: TGTGCCAGCAGTCTCGGACAGGGCCGCTATAATTCACCCCTCCACTTT. It codes for CASSLGQGRYNSPLHF.

The chain recombines TRBV19 with TRBJ1-5, with TRBD1 identical over 7 bases. The CDR3 sequence is 17 residues long. The V gene end was trimmed by 4 bases and the J gene end by 11 bases; junction bases not matched to a gene: 20. Germline-derived CDR1 and CDR2 are LNHDA and SQIVND (reference sequence). This chain's CDR3 is CASSTGPGQLRAPSQHF. The CDR3 DNA is TGTGCCAGTAGTACCGGGCCGGGACAGTTAAGGGCCCCGTCCCAGCATTTT.

The chain uses TRBV30 and TRBJ2-5; 9 positions agree with TRBD2. Germline V lookup: CDR1 GTSNPN, CDR2 SVGIG (reference sequence). This CDR3 is 15 amino acids long. V was clipped by 2 bases and J by 1 base; unmatched bases: 5. CDR3 bases: TGTGCCTGGAGTCGCCCGGGACTAGCCCAAGAGACCCAGTACTTC. This gives the protein CAWSRPGLAQETQYF.

This chain connects TRBV5-1 to TRBJ1-5, with D tentatively TRBD1 (5 bases). This CDR3 comprises 14 residues. Trimming left V 1 base short and J 2 bases short, with 7 bases between. Germline CDR1 is SGHRS and CDR2 is YFSETQ. In DNA, the CDR3 is TGCGCCAGCAGCTTGTGGGGGGGCAATCAGCCCCAGCATTTT. Its protein is CASSLWGGNQPQHF.